Listed below are T cell receptor beta chains from one sample, sequenced in a study of cytomegalovirus exposure and HLA in healthy donors. Data came from immunoSEQ multiplex PCR; TCRdb stores just in-frame clones and leaves some out. Of 150,000 to 200,000 clones listed, approximately 84% are singletons. The sample taken for sequencing was PBMCs. The receptors here all came from a girl under 18 in good health and CMV-seropositive. Each CDR3 is given with its conserved first and last residue. A D gene is named only where the DNA matches it firmly. Some rows mark clone size as missing; the rest say once, few, many or name a class of expanded clone.

CDR3 DNA	CDR3 protein	D gene	J gene	V gene	clone size
TGTGCTAGCAGCCGGGACAGCCAAGAGACCCAGTACTTC	CASSRDSQETQYF	TRBD1	TRBJ2-5	TRBV7-7	-
TGTGCCAGCAGGAGCAGGGGGTATACGGACACTGAAGCTTTCTTT	CASRSRGYTDTEAFF	TRBD1	TRBJ1-1	TRBV2	few
TGCGCCAGCAGCCCCACCCTAGGTCAGGGGACTGAAGCTTTCTTT	CASSPTLGQGTEAFF	-	TRBJ1-1	TRBV5-1	-
TGTGCCAGCAGCCCCCGGAGCGGGGGGGCGGAGACCCAGTACTTC	CASSPRSGGAETQYF	TRBD2	TRBJ2-5	TRBV9	once
TGCGCCAGCAGCCATCGGACTAGCGGGTATTACCCTCTGGCCAAAAACATTCAGTACTTC	CASSHRTSGYYPLAKNIQYF	TRBD2	TRBJ2-4	TRBV4-1	-
TGTGCCAGCAGTGACCTCTGGACAGGGACGAACACCGGGGAGCTGTTTTTT	CASSDLWTGTNTGELFF	TRBD1	TRBJ2-2	TRBV6-1	few
TGTGCCAGCAGACAATCGGGACAGTCCTATGGCTACACCTTC	CASRQSGQSYGYTF	TRBD1	TRBJ1-2	TRBV6-1	-
TGTGCCAGCAGCTTGGATTCTGGTAGTTCCTACAATGAGCAGTTCTTC	CASSLDSGSSYNEQFF	-	TRBJ2-1	TRBV5-4	-
TGTGCCAGCAGTGTTGACAGGGACGGAAACATTCAGTACTTC	CASSVDRDGNIQYF	TRBD1	TRBJ2-4	TRBV7-9	-
TGTGCCAGCAGCCCGGGACAGGGGAGCTATGGCTACACCTTC	CASSPGQGSYGYTF	TRBD1	TRBJ1-2	TRBV6-4	-
TGTGCCAGCAGCTTAGGTGGACAGGGGCCGACTAACTATGGCTACACCTTC	CASSLGGQGPTNYGYTF	TRBD1	TRBJ1-2	TRBV7-2	-
TGCAGCGCGGACAGGCCGAGCTCCTACAATGAGCAGTTCTTC	CSADRPSSYNEQFF	TRBD1	TRBJ2-1	TRBV29-1	-
TGTGCCAGCAGCGTCAGGGGACAGGGAGGCAATCAGCCCCAGCATTTT	CASSVRGQGGNQPQHF	TRBD1	TRBJ1-5	TRBV2	-
TGTGCCACGGGGTCTCGACTAGTCGGCGATGAGCAGTTCTTC	CATGSRLVGDEQFF	-	TRBJ2-1	TRBV2	few
TGTGCCAGCAGCTTAGCGCGTCTAGGCACAGATACGCAGTATTTT	CASSLARLGTDTQYF	-	TRBJ2-3	TRBV7-9	-
TGTGCCAGCAGCTCGACACCACGGTACGAGCAGTACTTC	CASSSTPRYEQYF	-	TRBJ2-7	TRBV5-6	-
TGTGCCAGCTCCCCTAGCGGGGGGAAAGGCACAGATACGCAGTATTTT	CASSPSGGKGTDTQYF	TRBD2	TRBJ2-3	TRBV18	-
TGTGCCAGCAGTTACAGGGGTTACAATGAGCAGTTCTTC	CASSYRGYNEQFF	-	TRBJ2-1	TRBV6-5	few
TGTGCCAGCAGTTACCTCAGATGGACTGAAGCTTTCTTT	CASSYLRWTEAFF	-	TRBJ1-1	TRBV6-5	once
TGTGCCAGCAGCCTAAAAGGGGTCACTGAAGCTTTCTTT	CASSLKGVTEAFF	-	TRBJ1-1	TRBV27	-
TGTGCCAGCAGCCCGGACACGAACACTGAAGCTTTCTTT	CASSPDTNTEAFF	-	TRBJ1-1	TRBV9	-
TGTGCCAGCAGCGTCGGGGGGTTAGGGGATGAAGCTTTCTTT	CASSVGGLGDEAFF	-	TRBJ1-1	TRBV6-1	-
TGCGCCAGCAGCCCGGACAGGGGAAGGTTAGATACGCAGTATTTT	CASSPDRGRLDTQYF	TRBD1	TRBJ2-3	TRBV5-1	-
TGCAGCGTTGAAGATCGAGAAGGGAGCGGCTATGGCTACACCTTC	CSVEDREGSGYGYTF	-	TRBJ1-2	TRBV29-1	-
TGTGCCAGCAACGGACAGGATTGGAGGAACACCATATATTTT	CASNGQDWRNTIYF	TRBD1	TRBJ1-3	TRBV25-1	few
TGTGCCAGTAGTATTAGGGGGAGCCCCTACGAGCAGTACTTC	CASSIRGSPYEQYF	-	TRBJ2-7	TRBV19	-
TGCGCCAGCAGATTACAGGGAGAATACGAGCAGTACTTC	CASRLQGEYEQYF	-	TRBJ2-7	TRBV5-1	-
TGTGCCAGCAGCGTAGAGGACAGGGGTTTGAGCAATGAGCAGTTCTTC	CASSVEDRGLSNEQFF	TRBD1	TRBJ2-1	TRBV9	-
TGTGCCAGCACTAACGGACAGACCCAAGAGACCCAGTACTTC	CASTNGQTQETQYF	-	TRBJ2-5	TRBV11-3	-
TGTGCCAGCAGTGAGGGGCCAACGAACACTGAAGCTTTCTTT	CASSEGPTNTEAFF	-	TRBJ1-1	TRBV6-4	few
TGTGCCAGCAGCTTGGTGGGAGCCACAGATACGCAGTATTTT	CASSLVGATDTQYF	-	TRBJ2-3	TRBV7-9	-
TGTGCTAGCAGCCCACAGCGGGGGGGCAGCTCCTACAATGAGCAGTTCTTC	CASSPQRGGSSYNEQFF	TRBD2	TRBJ2-1	TRBV7-7	-
TGTGCCAGCAGGGCAGCCAGGGATAACACCGGGGAGCTGTTTTTT	CASRAARDNTGELFF	-	TRBJ2-2	TRBV7-9	-
TGTGCCCCCTCGATGGGAAAGACAGGTTTGGGCACTGAAGCTTTCTTT	CAPSMGKTGLGTEAFF	-	TRBJ1-1	TRBV7-3	-
TGTGCCAGCAGCTTGGGGACTTTCTACTCCTACGAGCAGTACTTC	CASSLGTFYSYEQYF	-	TRBJ2-7	TRBV5-8	-
TGTGCCAGCAGTTATGGGGTTCCAGGGCGGAACACTGAAGCTTTCTTT	CASSYGVPGRNTEAFF	-	TRBJ1-1	TRBV5-6	-
TGTGCCTGGAGCGGGGGGCCCGGACTTGCTTTCTTT	CAWSGGPGLAFF	-	TRBJ1-1	TRBV30	-
TGCGCCAGCAGCCAAGGGGCGGGGGGCACAGATACGCAGTATTTT	CASSQGAGGTDTQYF	TRBD2	TRBJ2-3	TRBV4-1	-
TGTGCCAGCAGCGATCTCACAGGGGTGGACGCTTTCTTT	CASSDLTGVDAFF	TRBD1	TRBJ1-1	TRBV2	few
TGTGCCAGCAGTCTCACGACAGTCATCGGGTCTGGAAACACCATATATTTT	CASSLTTVIGSGNTIYF	-	TRBJ1-3	TRBV11-1	-
TGTGCCAGCAGTTCGAGACAGAACTATGGCTACACCTTC	CASSSRQNYGYTF	-	TRBJ1-2	TRBV27	-
TGCGCCAGCAGCCAAGAGCTGGGTCAGCAGGGCGAGGCCACCTTC	CASSQELGQQGEATF	-	TRBJ1-2	TRBV4-1	-
TGCGCCAGCAGCCCGACAGGCTACGAGCAGTACTTC	CASSPTGYEQYF	-	TRBJ2-7	TRBV5-1	few
TGTGCCAGCAGCCGAGGTGGGGGGGGGCAGTTCTTC	CASSRGGGGQFF	TRBD2	TRBJ2-1	TRBV2	-
TGCAGCGTTGGTGGCAGGCTGAACACTGAAGCTTTCTTT	CSVGGRLNTEAFF	-	TRBJ1-1	TRBV29-1	-
TGTGCCACTGCTATCGTCCCTAGCAATCAGCCCCAGCATTTT	CATAIVPSNQPQHF	-	TRBJ1-5	TRBV6-6	-
TGTGCCAGCAGCACCCGGGACAGGGGGGACTATGGCTACACCTTC	CASSTRDRGDYGYTF	TRBD1	TRBJ1-2	TRBV4-2	-
TGTGCCAGCAGCTTCACCGGGACTAGCAATGAGCAGTTCTTC	CASSFTGTSNEQFF	TRBD2	TRBJ2-1	TRBV7-3	-
TGTGCCAGCAGTGATGGGGACAGGGGGCTTGGCTACACCTTC	CASSDGDRGLGYTF	TRBD1	TRBJ1-2	TRBV6-5	-
TGCAGCGTTGCGGGACAGGGAAACATTCAGTACTTC	CSVAGQGNIQYF	TRBD1	TRBJ2-4	TRBV29-1	-
TGCGCCAGCAGTGACCACTACGAGCAGTACTTC	CASSDHYEQYF	-	TRBJ2-7	TRBV10-1	-
TGTGCCAGCAGTTATGGGACAGGGGGGATCTATGGCTACACCTTC	CASSYGTGGIYGYTF	TRBD1	TRBJ1-2	TRBV6-5	-
TGCGCCAGCAGCTCAGGGACAGTCTTTAACTATGGCTACACCTTC	CASSSGTVFNYGYTF	TRBD1	TRBJ1-2	TRBV5-1	-
TGTGCCAGCAGCACCCCACGGACAGGGGAGCGCTACGAGCAGTACTTC	CASSTPRTGERYEQYF	TRBD1	TRBJ2-7	TRBV7-9	once
TGTGCCAGTAATGGCAGGGGGCTCACTGAAGCTTTCTTT	CASNGRGLTEAFF	TRBD1	TRBJ1-1	TRBV19	-
TGTGCCAGCAGCTCGGGACAGAGCAATCAGCCCCAGCATTTT	CASSSGQSNQPQHF	TRBD1	TRBJ1-5	TRBV9	-
TGTGCCATCAGCCCGGGGGGGCGAGGGTATCATAATGAAAAACTGTTTTTT	CAISPGGRGYHNEKLFF	-	TRBJ1-4	TRBV10-3	few